The clone carrying this T cell receptor (beta chain) is a singleton in its sample. The data stem from a study of shared clonotypes between healthy human individuals. Only in-frame clones appear in the TCRdb table, and some are missing; sequencing was by immunoSEQ multiplex PCR. In the table there are approximately 2.5 million clones, 90% to 95% of which are singletons. There are 16 residues in the CDR3. Between the trimmed V and J ends, which lost 4 bases and 3 bases, there was a span of 15 bases. Germline V CDR1 and CDR2: MNHNS, SASEGT. The sequenced sample consisted of naive CD4+ T cells from PBMCs. Subset noted: CD45RA+ positively selected. V gene TRBV6-1 combines with J gene TRBJ1-4, with D possibly being TRBD1 (5 bases). The clonotype was recovered from a man aged 18-30 years in good health. Some clones in this sample may be carry-over from other donors' samples. CDR3 sequence reads: CASSVPRVLANEKLFF. CDR3 nucleotide sequence: TGTGCCAGCAGTGTGCCCAGGGTATTGGCTAATGAAAAACTGTTTTTT.